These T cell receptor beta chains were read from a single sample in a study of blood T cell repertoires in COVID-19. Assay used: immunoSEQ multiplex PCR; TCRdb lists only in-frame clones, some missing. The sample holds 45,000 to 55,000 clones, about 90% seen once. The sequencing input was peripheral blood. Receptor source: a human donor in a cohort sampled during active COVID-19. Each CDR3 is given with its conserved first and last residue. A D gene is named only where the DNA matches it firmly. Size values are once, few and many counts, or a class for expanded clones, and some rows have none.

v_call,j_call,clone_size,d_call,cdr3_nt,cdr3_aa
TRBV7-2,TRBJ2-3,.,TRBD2,TGTGCCAGCAGCCCTTGGACTAGCGCAACAGATACGCAGTATTTT,CASSPWTSATDTQYF
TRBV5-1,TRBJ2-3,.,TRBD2,TGCGCCAGCAGCCGAGGGAGCGGGGGTACAGATACGCAGTATTTT,CASSRGSGGTDTQYF
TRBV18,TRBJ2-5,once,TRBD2,TGTGCCAGCTCACCACCGGGACTAGCGCGTCAAGAGACCCAGTACTTC,CASSPPGLARQETQYF
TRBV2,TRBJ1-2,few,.,TGTGCCAGCACCGGCGAAAGGGGCGTAGGCTATGGCTACACCTTC,CASTGERGVGYGYTF
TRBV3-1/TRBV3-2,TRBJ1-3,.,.,TGTGCCAGCAGCCAAGGAGTCATCTCTGGAAACACCATATATTTT,CASSQGVISGNTIYF
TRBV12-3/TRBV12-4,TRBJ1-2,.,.,TGTGCCAGCAGTTTTGGTGCAGACTATGGCTACACCTTC,CASSFGADYGYTF
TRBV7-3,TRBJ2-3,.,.,TGTGCCAGCAGCTTAATTGGGGCGGACACAGATACGCAGTATTTT,CASSLIGADTDTQYF
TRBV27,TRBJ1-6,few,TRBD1,TGTGCCAGCAGTCTTACAGGGGAGAATAATTCACCCCTCCACTTT,CASSLTGENNSPLHF
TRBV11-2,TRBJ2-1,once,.,TGTGCCAGCAGCTCATCGGGTTATCAGTTCTTC,CASSSSGYQFF
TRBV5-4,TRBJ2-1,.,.,TGTGCCAGCAGCTTAGGGGGGGGACAGGCGGGTGAGCAGTTCTTC,CASSLGGGQAGEQFF
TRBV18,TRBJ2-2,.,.,TGTGCCAGCTCACCAGTAGCAAGGAACACCGGGGAGCTGTTTTTT,CASSPVARNTGELFF
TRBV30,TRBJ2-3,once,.,TGTGCCTGGGGCCCCCGAGGGGGGGCGGGTACGCAGTATTTT,CAWGPRGGAGTQYF
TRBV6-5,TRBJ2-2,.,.,TGTGCCAGCAGTTTCCAGGGAACCGGGGAGCTGTTTTTT,CASSFQGTGELFF
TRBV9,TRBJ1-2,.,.,TGTGCCAGCAGCGTAAGAGAAATGGCTAACTATGGCTACACCTTC,CASSVREMANYGYTF
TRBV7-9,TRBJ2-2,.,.,TGTGCCAGCCCCGCGCCCAGGAGTAGCGGCTCTTTAGGGGAGCTGTTTTTT,CASPAPRSSGSLGELFF
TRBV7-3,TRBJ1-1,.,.,TGTGCCAGCAGCTTAGATAGGAACACTGAAGCTTTCTTT,CASSLDRNTEAFF
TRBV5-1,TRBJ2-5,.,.,TGCGCCAGCAGCTTGGGCCGAGGTGAAGAGACCCAGTACTTC,CASSLGRGEETQYF
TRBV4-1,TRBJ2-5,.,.,TGCGCCAGCAGCCAAGAGGACTGGTCCCCGCAAGAGACCCAGTACTTC,CASSQEDWSPQETQYF
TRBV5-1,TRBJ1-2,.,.,TGCGCCAGCAGCTTGTCGTTGAGAGACTATGGCTACACCTTC,CASSLSLRDYGYTF
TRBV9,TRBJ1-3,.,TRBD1,TGTGCCAGCAGCCCTCGACAGGGACCGTCTGGAAACACCATATATTTT,CASSPRQGPSGNTIYF
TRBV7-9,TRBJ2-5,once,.,TGTGCCAGCAGCTCCCAGCTAGCGACCCAAGAGACCCAGTACTTC,CASSSQLATQETQYF
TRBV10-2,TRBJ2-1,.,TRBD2,TGCGCCAGCAGTGAGCAGGGACTACTCCTCAACAATGAGCAGTTCTTC,CASSEQGLLLNNEQFF
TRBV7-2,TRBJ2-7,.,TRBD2,TGTGCCAGCAGCTACAGACCGGGACTAGCGGGGGGCCCTGGGTACGAGCAGTACTTC,CASSYRPGLAGGPGYEQYF
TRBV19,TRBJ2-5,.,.,TGTGCCAGTAGTATAGGGACTGGGCAAGAGACCCAGTACTTC,CASSIGTGQETQYF
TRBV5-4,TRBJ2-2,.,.,TGTGCCAGCAGCCGACAGGGACTGTCGGCCGGGGAGCTGTTTTTT,CASSRQGLSAGELFF
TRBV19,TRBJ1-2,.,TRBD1,TGTGCCAGTAGTAAGCAGGGGGACTACTATGGCTACACCTTC,CASSKQGDYYGYTF
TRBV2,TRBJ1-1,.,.,TGTGCCCGGGGGGACACTGAAGCTTTCTTT,CARGDTEAFF